Ten or more counts support the clone carrying this T cell receptor (beta chain). The data were taken from a study of Graves' ophthalmopathy and Graves' hyperthyroidism. Orbital computed tomography, thyroid ultrasound, TRAb, serum thyroxine and clinical symptoms formed the basis of diagnosis. V lost 4 bases, J lost 5 bases, and 11 bases lay in between. Per the germline V gene, CDR1 is MNHEY and CDR2 is SVGEGT. The CDR3 is 13 residues long. Amplification of TCR beta CDR3 regions used RNA transcripts. Second-round multiplex PCR followed a first-round RT-PCR using HTBI primers. A single record per CDR3 protein comes from TCRdb applying MiXCR to the multiplex PCR reads. The sample has 220,000 or so distinct CDR3 sequences, around a fifth seen once.

What was sequenced was peripheral blood. This clonotype originated in a woman aged 45-65 years with Graves' ophthalmopathy. This chain links TRBV6-2 or TRBV6-3 with TRBJ1-2; possibly TRBD1 for D (5 bases). The CDR3 region has the DNA TGTGCCAGCAGTTCTTGGGACTCGTATGGCTACACCTTC. This sequence encodes CASSSWDSYGYTF.